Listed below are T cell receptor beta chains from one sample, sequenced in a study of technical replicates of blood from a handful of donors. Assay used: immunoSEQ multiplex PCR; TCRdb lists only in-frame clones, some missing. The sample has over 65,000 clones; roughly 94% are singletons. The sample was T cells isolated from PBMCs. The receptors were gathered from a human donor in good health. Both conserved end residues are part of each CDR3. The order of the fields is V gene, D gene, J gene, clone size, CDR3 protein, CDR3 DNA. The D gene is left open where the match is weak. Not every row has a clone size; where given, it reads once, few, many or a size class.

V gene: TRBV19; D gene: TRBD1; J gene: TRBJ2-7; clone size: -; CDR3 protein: CASRPGTGPYEQYF; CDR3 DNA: TGTGCCAGTAGACCCGGGACAGGGCCCTACGAGCAGTACTTC
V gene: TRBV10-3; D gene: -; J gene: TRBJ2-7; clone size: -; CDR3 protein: CAISEPGEPYEQYF; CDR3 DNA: TGTGCCATCAGTGAGCCGGGGGAACCCTACGAGCAGTACTTC
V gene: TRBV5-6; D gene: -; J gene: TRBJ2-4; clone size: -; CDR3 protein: CASSLFGTYKNIQYF; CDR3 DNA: TGTGCCAGCAGCTTGTTCGGGACATACAAAAACATTCAGTACTTC
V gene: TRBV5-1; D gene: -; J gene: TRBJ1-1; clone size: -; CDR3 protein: CASSLNRNTEAFF; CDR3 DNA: TGCGCCAGCAGCTTAAACAGGAACACTGAAGCTTTCTTT
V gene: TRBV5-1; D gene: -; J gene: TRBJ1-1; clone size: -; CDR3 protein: CASSAQPGQQNTEAFF; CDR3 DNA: TGCGCCAGCAGCGCTCAACCGGGACAACAGAACACTGAAGCTTTCTTT
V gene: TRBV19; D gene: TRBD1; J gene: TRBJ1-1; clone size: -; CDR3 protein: CASRHGTGAPTEAFF; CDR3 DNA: TGTGCCAGTAGGCACGGGACAGGGGCACCGACTGAAGCTTTCTTT
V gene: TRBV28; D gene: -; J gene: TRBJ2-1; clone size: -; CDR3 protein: CASINSYNEQFF; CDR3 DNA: TGTGCCAGCATTAACTCCTACAATGAGCAGTTCTTC
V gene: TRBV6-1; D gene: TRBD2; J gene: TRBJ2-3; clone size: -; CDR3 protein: CATWTSRRSDTQYF; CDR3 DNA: TGTGCCACCTGGACTAGCAGACGATCAGATACGCAGTATTTT
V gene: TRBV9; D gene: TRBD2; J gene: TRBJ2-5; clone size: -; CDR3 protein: CASSADVGTSGRETQYF; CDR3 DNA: TGTGCCAGCAGCGCGGACGTCGGGACTAGCGGGAGGGAGACCCAGTACTTC
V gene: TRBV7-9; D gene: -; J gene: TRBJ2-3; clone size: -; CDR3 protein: CASSLGTQSTDTQYF; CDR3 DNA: TGTGCCAGCAGCTTGGGGACTCAGAGCACAGATACGCAGTATTTT
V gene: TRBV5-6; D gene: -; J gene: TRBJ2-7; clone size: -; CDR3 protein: CASSLDSGNYWYEQYF; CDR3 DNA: TGTGCCAGCAGCTTGGACTCAGGCAATTATTGGTACGAGCAGTACTTC
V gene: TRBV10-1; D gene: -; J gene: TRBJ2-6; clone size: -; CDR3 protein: CASSPYSGANVLTF; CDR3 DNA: TGCGCCAGCAGTCCCTACTCTGGGGCCAACGTCCTGACTTTC
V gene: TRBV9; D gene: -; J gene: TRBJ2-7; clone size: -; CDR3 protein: CASSKYTEPYEQYF; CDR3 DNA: TGTGCCAGCAGCAAATACACGGAGCCCTACGAGCAGTACTTC
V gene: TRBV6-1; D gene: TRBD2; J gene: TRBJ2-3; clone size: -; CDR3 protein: CASKKGLAGVDTQYF; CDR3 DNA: TGTGCCAGCAAAAAAGGACTAGCGGGCGTTGATACGCAGTATTTT
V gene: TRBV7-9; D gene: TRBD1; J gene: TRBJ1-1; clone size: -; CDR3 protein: CASSGREDRGTEAFF; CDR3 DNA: TGTGCCAGCAGCGGGAGGGAGGACAGGGGCACTGAAGCTTTCTTT
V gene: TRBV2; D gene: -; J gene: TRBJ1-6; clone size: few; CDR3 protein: CAGSLGQQHSPLHF; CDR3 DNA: TGTGCCGGATCCTTGGGGCAGCAACATTCACCCCTCCACTTT
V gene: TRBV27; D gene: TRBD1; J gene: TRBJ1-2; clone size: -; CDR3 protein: CASSYTGQGNYGYTF; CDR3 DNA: TGTGCCAGCAGCTACACAGGACAGGGCAACTATGGCTACACCTTC
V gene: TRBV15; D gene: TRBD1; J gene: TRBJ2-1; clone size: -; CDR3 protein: CATSHKARTGYYNEQFF; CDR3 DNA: TGTGCCACCAGCCATAAGGCCCGGACAGGGTATTACAATGAGCAGTTCTTC